The 14 T cell receptor beta chains reported below all come from one sample, sequenced in a study of T cell responses to AZD1222 COVID-19 vaccine. Method: immunoSEQ multiplex PCR; TCRdb's copy keeps in-frame clones and lacks some. The sample has 80,000 to 100,000 clones; around nine tenths are singletons. Material: peripheral blood, obtained 28 days after the second AZD1222 dose. These receptors all come from an adult who received the AZD1222 COVID-19 vaccine.

The rearrangement uses TRBV7-2 and TRBJ1-5; the match to TRBD1 covers 8 bases. J gave up 6 bases and V 10 bases, and 14 bases lay outside the gene matches. Germline CDR1 and CDR2: SGHTA and FQGNSA. The CDR3 sequence is 15 residues long. CDR3 sequence: CATSTGQGIRQPQHF. In DNA form, the CDR3 reads TGTGCCACCTCCACCGGACAGGGTATACGTCAGCCCCAGCATTTT.

There are a few counts of this clone. This chain joins TRBV29-1 and TRBJ1-2; possible D gene TRBD1, 5 bases. CDR3 length equals 12 residues. Trimming shortened V by 4 bases and J by 2 bases, and 8 bases separated the two germline ends. Germline CDR1 SQVTM, CDR2 ANQGSEA. The CDR3 loop is CSVGGRNYGYTF. The CDR3 coding sequence is TGCAGCGTTGGGGGACGGAACTATGGCTACACCTTC.

The chain joins TRBV3-1 (or the pseudogene TRBV3-2) to TRBJ2-3; 9 nucleotides match TRBD2. CDR3 length: 14 amino acids. CDR1 and CDR2 from the germline V gene are LGHDT and YNNKEL (reference sequence). V lost 4 bases to trimming and J lost 6 bases; unmatched junction nucleotides: 5. The CDR3, as DNA: TGTGCCAGCAGCCGTCGGACTAGCGTTGATACGCAGTATTTT. Its protein product is CASSRRTSVDTQYF.

The chain recombines TRBV23-1 with TRBJ2-7; 7 bases agree with TRBD2. TRBV23-1 is an ORF; its function is uncertain. The ends lost 8 bases at V and 5 bases at J; junction bases unmatched: 18. This CDR3 region has 16 residues. CDR3 protein: CASQTPRVGGRNEQYF. The DNA of the CDR3 is TGCGCCAGCCAAACCCCACGGGTGGGAGGGAGGAACGAGCAGTACTTC.

This clone was seen once. This chain connects TRBV18 to TRBJ2-2; 8 bases fit TRBD1. The CDR3 length is 16 residues. From germline, CDR1 is KGHSH and CDR2 LQKENI. V was clipped by 3 bases and J by 1 base; unmatched bases: 4. DNA of the CDR3: TGTGCCAGCTCACCGCCTGACAGGGGGAACACCGGGGAGCTGTTTTTT. This encodes CASSPPDRGNTGELFF.

The rearrangement links TRBV5-1 to TRBJ1-4; 8 bases line up with TRBD1. CDR3 length: 19 amino acids. After removal of 4 bases from V and 0 bases from J, the junction contained 14 bases not matched to a gene. Germline lookup yields CDR1 SGHRS and CDR2 YFSETQ. CDR3 sequence reads: CASSEMGQAPRATNEKLFF. In DNA form, the CDR3 reads TGCGCCAGCAGCGAGATGGGACAGGCCCCCCGGGCAACTAATGAAAAACTGTTTTTT. Together with reference TRBV5-1 and TRBJ1-4, the CDR3 gives the full variable domain: KAGVTQTPRYLIKTRGQQVTLSCSPISGHRSVSWYQQTPGQGLQFLFEYFSETQRNKGNFPGRFSGRQFSNSRSEMNVSTLELGDSALYLCASSEMGQAPRATNEKLFFGSGTQLSVL.

The chain is built from TRBV14 and TRBJ2-3, with 7 bases fitting TRBD2. The CDR3 has 16 residues. Germline V lookup: CDR1 SGHDN, CDR2 FVKESK. Trimming cost V 1 base and J 0 bases; bases outside gene matches: 4. The CDR3 is CASSQVPGGSTDTQYF. The CDR3 nucleotides are TGTGCCAGCAGCCAAGTTCCCGGGGGGAGCACAGATACGCAGTATTTT.

J is TRBJ1-5 and V is TRBV19; 7 bases map to TRBD1. Germline assignment: CDR1 LNHDA and CDR2 SQIVND (reference sequence). Trimming removed 7 bases from V and 1 base from J; junction bases left unmatched: 13. CDR3 length equals 17 residues. CDR3 region: CASTPDRVGASNQPQHF. CDR3 nucleotides: TGTGCCAGTACCCCCGACAGGGTGGGAGCGAGCAATCAGCCCCAGCATTTT.

This clone is a singleton in its sample. This chain connects TRBV4-3 to TRBJ1-2; the match to TRBD1 covers 12 bases. Trimming cost V 0 bases and J 8 bases; bases outside gene matches: 7. This CDR3 comprises 16 residues. Per the germline V gene, CDR1 is LGHNA and CDR2 is YSLEER. CDR3 sequence (DNA): TGCGCCAGCAGCCAAGATCCGGGACAGGGGGCGAGCGGCTACACCTTC. Its translation is CASSQDPGQGASGYTF.

The V gene is TRBV13, the J gene TRBJ1-6; 7 bases are a match to TRBD1. Germline assignment: CDR1 PRHDT and CDR2 FYEKMQ (reference sequence). The CDR3 covers 14 residues. Trimming removed 5 bases from V and 8 bases from J; junction bases left unmatched: 6. The CDR3 reads CASSHGTEYSPLHF. In nucleotides, the CDR3 is TGTGCCAGCAGCCACGGGACAGAGTATTCACCCCTCCACTTT.

This chain joins TRBV7-9 and TRBJ1-2; 7 bases are shared with TRBD1. Trimming cost V 5 bases and J 4 bases; bases outside gene matches: 7. The CDR3 loop spans 14 amino acids. Germline V lookup: CDR1 SEHNR, CDR2 FQNEAQ (reference sequence). The CDR3 is CASSAGTVFYGYTF. The CDR3 nucleotides are TGTGCCAGCAGCGCCGGGACAGTGTTCTATGGCTACACCTTC.

The sample holds a few counts of this clone. The rearrangement links TRBV6-5 to TRBJ1-2; D is unresolved. This CDR3 has 15 residues. Germline values: CDR1 MNHEY, CDR2 SVGAGI. The germline V and J ends were trimmed by 0 bases and 2 bases, with 10 bases remaining between them. CDR3 residues: CASSYSIGENYGYTF. The DNA for the CDR3 is TGTGCCAGCAGTTACTCGATCGGGGAGAACTATGGCTACACCTTC.

CDR3 loop: CASSVRSGNSAWGEQFF. The CDR3 nucleotides are TGTGCCAGCAGCGTGAGATCCGGTAACAGCGCGTGGGGTGAGCAGTTCTTC. V usage is TRBV9 and J usage is TRBJ2-1; unclear D gene. The germline V gene has CDR1 SGDLS and CDR2 YYNGEE. Trimming took 2 bases from V and 9 from J, leaving 24 bases between them. The CDR3 length is 17 residues.

This chain links TRBV19 with TRBJ1-1, with D hard to call. The length of the CDR3 is 13 residues. The V end was cut by 11 bases, the J end by 1 base, with 14 bases between. Germline CDR1 reads LNHDA; CDR2 reads SQIVND (reference sequence). This chain's CDR3 is CACGVRGNTEAFF. As DNA, the CDR3 is TGTGCCTGCGGGGTGCGGGGGAACACTGAAGCTTTCTTT.